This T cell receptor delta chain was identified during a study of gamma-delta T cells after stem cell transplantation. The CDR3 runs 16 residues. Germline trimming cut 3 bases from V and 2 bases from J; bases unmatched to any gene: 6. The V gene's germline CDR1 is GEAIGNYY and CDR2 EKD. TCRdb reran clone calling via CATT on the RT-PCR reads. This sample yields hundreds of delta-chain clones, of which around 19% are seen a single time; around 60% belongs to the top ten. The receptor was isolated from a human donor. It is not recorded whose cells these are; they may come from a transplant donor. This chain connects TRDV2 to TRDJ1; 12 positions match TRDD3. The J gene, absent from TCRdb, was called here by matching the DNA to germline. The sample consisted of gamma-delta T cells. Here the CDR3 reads CACDGLGDTRTDKLIF. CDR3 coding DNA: TGTGCCTGTGACGGGCTGGGGGATACGCGAACCGATAAACTCATCTTT.